These 14 T cell receptor beta chains were sequenced from one sample in a study of blood T cell repertoires in COVID-19. The assay was immunoSEQ multiplex PCR, and TCRdb's table has in-frame clones only and misses some. The table shows about 240,000 clones, with around four fifths occurring only once. Sequencing was done on a sample of peripheral blood. Receptors originate from a woman aged 60-70 years with active or convalescent COVID-19.

The chain is built from TRBV2 and TRBJ1-2; unclear D gene. Germline V gene sequence: CDR1 SNHLY, CDR2 FYNNEI. CDR3 length: 13 residues. The germline V and J ends were trimmed by 6 bases and 4 bases, with 12 bases remaining between them. CDR3 amino acids: CASRFSGVYGYTF. CDR3 nucleotides: TGTGCCAGCAGATTTTCAGGTGTCTATGGCTACACCTTC.

This clone was detected only once. DNA of the CDR3: TGTGCCAGCAGCTGGACGGGACTCCAAGAGACCCAGTACTTC. Encoded protein: CASSWTGLQETQYF. The chain recombines TRBV7-9 with TRBJ2-5, with D possibly being TRBD2 (6 bases). This CDR3 is 14 amino acids long. Germline V gene data show CDR1 as SEHNR and CDR2 as FQNEAQ (reference sequence). The germline V and J ends were trimmed by 4 bases and 1 base, with 10 bases remaining between them.

The rearrangement links TRBV3-1 (or the pseudogene TRBV3-2) to TRBJ2-1; 12 nucleotides align to TRBD2. The germline CDR1 and CDR2 sequences are LGHDT and YNNKEL (reference sequence). This CDR3 has 15 residues. The ends lost 5 bases at V and 4 bases at J; junction bases unmatched: 3. In nucleotides, the CDR3 is TGTGCCAGCAGCACCGGGACTAGCGGGTACAATGAGCAGTTCTTC. Residues: CASSTGTSGYNEQFF.

This clone has just a few counts. The chain recombines TRBV6-5 with TRBJ2-2; D is unresolved. Germline assignment: CDR1 MNHEY and CDR2 SVGAGI. The CDR3 totals 12 residues. The V end lost 4 bases, the J end lost 6 bases, and 6 bases lay between the germline ends. This CDR3 is CASSFSSGELFF. CDR3 DNA sequence: TGTGCCAGCAGTTTTTCGTCCGGGGAGCTGTTTTTT.

This rearrangement joins TRBV2 to TRBJ1-6; D gene unclear. CDR1 and CDR2 (germline): SNHLY, FYNNEI. Trimming pared 7 bases from V and 4 bases from J, leaving 8 bases between. This CDR3 comprises 13 residues. The CDR3, as DNA: TGTGCCAGCAAGGCGGATTATAATTCACCCCTCCACTTT. Its translation: CASKADYNSPLHF.

DNA for the CDR3: TGTGCCAGCAGCCAGGACAGGGCGGGCGATACGCAGTATTTT. This encodes CASSQDRAGDTQYF. The chain is built from TRBV5-4 and TRBJ2-3; 8 positions match TRBD1. The CDR3 is made up of 14 amino acids. The junction had 7 bases not matched to a gene; V was cut back by 4 bases and J by 6 bases. The germline CDR1 and CDR2 sequences are SGHNT and YYREEE (reference sequence).

This sequence joins TRBV6-5 and TRBJ1-1, with 9 bases fitting TRBD1. Losses at the gene ends were 2 bases for V and 2 bases for J; bases not matched to a gene: 6. Germline V gene lookup returns CDR1 MNHEY and CDR2 SVGAGI. The CDR3 loop spans 16 amino acids. The CDR3 reads CASSYDRGFGNTEAFF. CDR3 DNA: TGTGCCAGCAGTTACGACAGGGGGTTTGGAAACACTGAAGCTTTCTTT.

V usage is TRBV6-1 and J usage is TRBJ1-1; 8 nucleotides line up with TRBD1. V was pared by 1 base and J by 3 bases, with 7 bases of the junction left unmatched. Germline V gene lookup returns CDR1 MNHNS and CDR2 SASEGT. CDR3 length: 16 residues. CDR3 sequence (DNA): TGTGCCAGCAGTGAAGGGCAGGGGGCACGGTACACTGAAGCTTTCTTT. Its protein product is CASSEGQGARYTEAFF.

The J gene is TRBJ1-4, the V gene TRBV6-6; D remains ambiguous. The CDR3 has 15 residues. Germline values: CDR1 MNHNY, CDR2 SVGAGI (reference sequence). Trimming left V 4 bases short and J 6 bases short, with 15 bases between. The CDR3 protein is CASSSRGVGYEKLFF. The CDR3 nucleotides read TGTGCCAGCAGTTCCCGCGGGGTGGGGTATGAAAAACTGTTTTTT.

The sample holds a few counts of this clone. This chain connects TRBV5-6 to TRBJ2-1; no firm D call. The CDR3 loop spans 15 amino acids. Germline V lookup: CDR1 SGHDT, CDR2 YYEEEE. V lost 6 bases and J 0 bases, leaving 13 bases between the germline ends. The CDR3: CASTHSMSSYNEQFF. The CDR3 DNA reads TGTGCCAGCACCCACAGCATGAGCTCCTACAATGAGCAGTTCTTC.

In this sample, this clone turned up a few times. This chain connects TRBV7-2 to TRBJ1-3, with a possible D match to TRBD1 (5 bases). CDR3 length equals 14 residues. Germline lookup yields CDR1 SGHTA and CDR2 FQGNSA. V lost 4 bases to trimming and J lost 4 bases, with 11 bases between them. Written as DNA, the CDR3 is TGTGCCAGCAGCTCGGGACTATTAGGAAACACCATATATTTT. Translated: CASSSGLLGNTIYF.

This chain connects TRBV6-1 to TRBJ1-1; weak D call: TRBD1 (5 bases). The germline V gene has CDR1 MNHNS and CDR2 SASEGT. The CDR3 covers 16 residues. V dropped 3 bases and J dropped 5 bases, with 19 bases sitting between them. The CDR3 protein is CASSDRGQPVKTEAFF. For the CDR3, the DNA is TGTGCCAGCAGTGATAGGGGTCAACCGGTTAAGACTGAAGCTTTCTTT.

V gene TRBV27 combines with J gene TRBJ2-7, with 9 bases fitting TRBD1. The CDR3 has 13 residues. V shed 3 bases and J 5 bases; nucleotides not matched to a gene: 2. Germline values: CDR1 MNHEY, CDR2 SMNVEV (reference sequence). CDR3 nucleotide sequence: TGTGCCAGCAGTTTTTGGGACAGGGACGAGCAGTACTTC. Its protein product is CASSFWDRDEQYF.

The rearrangement joins TRBV11-2 to TRBJ2-5; 8 bases map to TRBD2. The germline V gene encodes CDR1 SGHAT and CDR2 FQNNGV. Trimming cost V 5 bases and J 1 base; bases outside gene matches: 6. CDR3 size: 15 residues. CDR3 amino acids: CASSRVAGGQETQYF. As DNA, the CDR3 is TGTGCCAGCAGCCGCGTCGCGGGGGGCCAAGAGACCCAGTACTTC.